This T cell receptor beta chain came from a study of somatic mutations in cytotoxic T cells in rheumatoid arthritis. On the study more broadly: Patient blood (under 33 ml EDTA) was drawn right after diagnosis, before any treatment.

The CDR3 runs to 15 residues. Sequenced by immunoSEQ multiplex PCR; TCRdb stores in-frame clones only, minus some. The repertoire has 15,000 or so clones, approximately 69% of them found once; the top ten carry approximately 29%. The clonotype was recovered from an adult with rheumatoid arthritis. Sequencing was carried out using CD8+ T cells sorted from blood. The chain couples TRBV21-1 to TRBJ2-1; TRBD2 reflects the table's D call only, with no check against the DNA. TRBV21-1 is an annotated pseudogene. The CDR3 spells CASSIGGLGYNEQFF. For the CDR3, the DNA is TGTGCCAGCAGCATAGGAGGGTTGGGGTACAATGAGCAGTTCTTC.